Listed below are T cell receptor beta chains from one sample, sequenced in a study of memory CD4+ T cells and cytomegalovirus serostatus. Produced via immunoSEQ multiplex PCR; TCRdb's table is partial and in-frame only. Of some 45,000 clones listed, 70% to 75% are singletons. The material sequenced was memory CD4+ T cells from blood. All receptors derive from an adult in good health and CMV-seropositive. CDR3s include the opening cysteine and the closing phenylalanine or tryptophan. The order of the fields is CDR3 length, V gene, J gene, D gene, clone size, CDR3 protein, CDR3 DNA. D genes are given only for firm matches. Size tells how often a clone was seen (once, few, many) or the class of an expanded clone, and some rows leave it out.

>12|TRBV19|TRBJ2-7|TRBD1|NA
CASTTTGNEQYF
TGTGCCAGTACCACGACAGGGAACGAGCAGTACTTC
>16|TRBV5-5|TRBJ1-4|NA|NA
CASSLLLTGSNEKLFF
TGTGCCAGCAGCTTGTTGCTTACAGGGAGTAATGAAAAACTGTTTTTT
>18|TRBV5-8|TRBJ2-7|TRBD2|NA
CASSLEVSGGRRSNEQYF
TGTGCCAGCAGCTTGGAGGTTAGCGGGGGCCGGCGGAGCAACGAGCAGTACTTC
>12|TRBV5-1|TRBJ2-7|NA|once
CASSRLGDEQYF
TGCGCCAGCAGCCGCCTTGGGGACGAGCAGTACTTC
>15|TRBV10-1|TRBJ2-5|TRBD2|NA
CASSEGSGGIETQYF
TGCGCCAGCAGTGAGGGGAGCGGGGGAATCGAGACCCAGTACTTC
>12|TRBV7-9|TRBJ1-2|NA|once
CASSLVHYGYTF
TGTGCCAGCAGCTTAGTACACTATGGCTACACCTTC
>13|TRBV10-3|TRBJ2-5|TRBD1|NA
CAISMAGGETQYF
TGTGCCATCTCTATGGCAGGGGGTGAGACCCAGTACTTC
>15|TRBV6-5|TRBJ2-5|TRBD2|NA
CASSRSTSGEETQYF
TGTGCCAGCAGTAGATCGACTAGCGGGGAAGAGACCCAGTACTTC
>13|TRBV7-9|TRBJ2-7|NA|few
CASSLMGAGEQYF
TGTGCCAGCAGCTTAATGGGGGCGGGTGAGCAGTACTTC
>14|TRBV7-9|TRBJ2-7|NA|few
CASSPKRGPYEQYF
TGTGCCAGCAGCCCCAAGCGCGGCCCCTACGAGCAGTACTTC
>13|TRBV10-1|TRBJ2-7|NA|NA
CASSESWRDEQYF
TGCGCCAGCAGTGAGTCGTGGAGGGACGAGCAGTACTTC
>13|TRBV6-6|TRBJ1-3|NA|once
CASSSISQGTIYF
TGTGCCAGCAGCTCTATTTCCCAGGGGACCATATATTTT
>14|TRBV6-5|TRBJ2-7|TRBD1|NA
CASSPRDRDYEQYF
TGTGCCAGCAGTCCCCGGGACAGGGACTACGAGCAGTACTTC
>14|TRBV6-1|TRBJ1-5|NA|NA
CASRDLGSDQPQHF
TGTGCCAGCAGAGATCTCGGGTCGGATCAGCCCCAGCATTTT
>14|TRBV5-1|TRBJ2-7|NA|NA
CASSVGVTGTEQYF
TGCGCCAGCAGCGTGGGGGTGACAGGCACCGAGCAGTACTTC
>13|TRBV25-1|TRBJ2-3|NA|NA
CASSESGRVTQYF
TGTGCCAGCAGTGAATCGGGCAGAGTCACGCAGTATTTT
>17|TRBV2|TRBJ2-5|TRBD2|few
CASSGGLGLAGEETQYF
TGTGCCAGCAGTGGGGGGCTTGGACTAGCGGGCGAAGAGACCCAGTACTTC
>14|TRBV5-8|TRBJ2-7|NA|NA
CASSLVGRVYEQYF
TGTGCCAGCAGCTTGGTAGGCAGGGTCTACGAGCAGTACTTC
>14|TRBV5-4|TRBJ2-7|TRBD1|NA
CASSKRQGTYEQYF
TGTGCCAGCAGCAAACGACAGGGGACCTACGAGCAGTACTTC
>15|TRBV5-1|TRBJ1-3|NA|NA
CASRVSTVSGNTIYF
TGCGCCAGCAGGGTGTCCACCGTCTCTGGAAACACCATATATTTT
>16|TRBV7-2|TRBJ1-1|NA|NA
CASRSGRGERDTEAFF
TGTGCCAGCAGATCCGGGAGGGGGGAAAGGGACACTGAAGCTTTCTTT
>14|TRBV7-9|TRBJ1-1|NA|NA
CASSFGPENTEAFF
TGTGCCAGCAGCTTTGGGCCAGAGAACACTGAAGCTTTCTTT
>16|TRBV4-1|TRBJ2-5|TRBD1|once
CASSQGASGTGETQYF
TGCGCCAGCAGCCAAGGGGCCTCCGGGACAGGGGAGACCCAGTACTTC
>17|TRBV28|TRBJ2-3|TRBD1|few
CASSLESGTGVTDTQYF
TGTGCCAGCAGTCTAGAGTCCGGGACAGGGGTAACAGATACGCAGTATTTT
>16|TRBV15|TRBJ2-3|TRBD2|NA
CATREVGGDGTDTQYF
TGTGCCACCAGAGAAGTGGGAGGGGATGGAACAGATACGCAGTATTTT
>16|TRBV4-1|TRBJ1-2|NA|once
CASSQDPGLLSYGYTF
TGCGCCAGCAGCCAAGATCCCGGACTTTTGAGCTATGGCTACACCTTC
>15|TRBV5-1|TRBJ2-2|TRBD2|NA
CASRQRGVNTGELFF
TGCGCCAGCAGACAGCGGGGCGTGAACACCGGGGAGCTGTTTTTT
>15|TRBV18|TRBJ1-5|TRBD1|NA
CASIRQGALGQPQHF
TGTGCCAGCATAAGACAGGGGGCTTTAGGTCAGCCCCAGCATTTT
>13|TRBV7-9|TRBJ2-7|NA|NA
CASSLASAYEQYF
TGTGCCAGCAGCTTAGCTTCGGCCTACGAGCAGTACTTC
>15|TRBV4-1|TRBJ2-5|NA|NA
CASRPIGGAWETQYF
TGCGCCAGCAGGCCTATAGGGGGGGCTTGGGAGACCCAGTACTTC
>14|TRBV7-2|TRBJ1-3|NA|NA
CASSPSWAGNTIYF
TGTGCCAGCAGCCCCTCCTGGGCTGGAAACACCATATATTTT
>17|TRBV5-1|TRBJ1-2|TRBD1|NA
CASRNRDSWKSGGGYTF
TGCGCCAGTCGAAACCGGGACAGTTGGAAAAGCGGGGGTGGCTACACCTTC
>12|TRBV5-5|TRBJ2-7|NA|few
CASSLVGYEQYF
TGTGCCAGCAGCTTGGTCGGATACGAGCAGTACTTC
>14|TRBV5-1|TRBJ1-1|NA|once
CASSLEGMNTEAFF
TGCGCCAGCAGCTTGGAAGGGATGAACACTGAAGCTTTCTTT
>14|TRBV5-4|TRBJ2-5|TRBD2|NA
CASSSRDYQETQYF
TGTGCCAGCAGCAGCCGGGACTATCAAGAGACCCAGTACTTC
>18|TRBV7-2|TRBJ1-5|TRBD1|NA
CASSLGSPGQRKNQPQHF
TGTGCCAGCAGCTTAGGTTCACCGGGACAGCGAAAAAATCAGCCCCAGCATTTT
>14|TRBV7-8|TRBJ2-7|TRBD1|NA
CASSFRDRDYEQYF
TGTGCCAGCAGCTTCCGGGACAGGGACTACGAGCAGTACTTC
>12|TRBV6-1|TRBJ2-1|TRBD2|NA
CASSPGLAEQFF
TGTGCCAGCAGTCCGGGACTAGCCGAGCAGTTCTTC
>16|TRBV7-8|TRBJ1-5|NA|NA
CASSLASTWGNQPQHF
TGTGCCAGCAGCTTAGCCAGCACGTGGGGCAATCAGCCCCAGCATTTT
>13|TRBV11-2|TRBJ2-7|NA|once
CASSLEGAGTFNF
TGTGCCAGCAGCTTAGAGGGGGCAGGGACGTTTAACTTC
>13|TRBV28|TRBJ2-7|NA|NA
CASSLGDLYEQYF
TGTGCCAGCAGCTTAGGGGATCTCTACGAGCAGTACTTC
>14|TRBV29-1|TRBJ1-2|NA|NA
CSVEARQDSYGYTF
TGCAGCGTTGAAGCACGACAGGATTCCTATGGCTACACCTTC
>13|TRBV12-5|TRBJ1-1|NA|NA
CASGLGLNTEAFF
TGTGCTAGTGGTTTGGGATTGAACACTGAAGCTTTCTTT
>13|TRBV7-2|TRBJ2-1|TRBD1|NA
CASSAPQGGEQFF
TGTGCCAGCAGCGCCCCACAGGGGGGTGAGCAGTTCTTC
>16|TRBV5-6|TRBJ1-1|TRBD1|NA
CASSFGTGWEDTEAFF
TGTGCCAGCAGCTTCGGGACAGGGTGGGAAGACACTGAAGCTTTCTTT
>14|TRBV7-6|TRBJ1-3|NA|NA
CASSRDSSGNTIYF
TGTGCCAGCAGCCGCGACAGCTCTGGAAACACCATATATTTT